This entry describes one T cell receptor beta chain. This specimen belongs to a study of T-cell reconstitution after alpha-beta-depleted transplantation in children. V lost 2 bases to trimming and J lost 5 bases; unmatched junction nucleotides: 3. Germline V gives CDR1 GTSNPN, CDR2 SVGIG (reference sequence). The CDR3 runs 13 residues. Unique molecular identifiers tagged the TCRbeta library. TCRdb itself ran the PCR reads through MiXCR, one entry per CDR3 protein. This table has approximately 590,000 distinct CDR3 sequences, roughly a tenth appearing once. V gene TRBV30 combines with J gene TRBJ1-1; 9 bases line up with TRBD1. The clonotype originates from a human donor who donated a stem cell graft to a child with acute myeloid leukemia. Sequenced here: PBMCs from the stem cell graft donor, sampled from the stem cell graft. CDR3 DNA: TGTGCCTGGAGTAGGACAGGGGTAACTGAAGCTTTCTTT. It specifies CAWSRTGVTEAFF.